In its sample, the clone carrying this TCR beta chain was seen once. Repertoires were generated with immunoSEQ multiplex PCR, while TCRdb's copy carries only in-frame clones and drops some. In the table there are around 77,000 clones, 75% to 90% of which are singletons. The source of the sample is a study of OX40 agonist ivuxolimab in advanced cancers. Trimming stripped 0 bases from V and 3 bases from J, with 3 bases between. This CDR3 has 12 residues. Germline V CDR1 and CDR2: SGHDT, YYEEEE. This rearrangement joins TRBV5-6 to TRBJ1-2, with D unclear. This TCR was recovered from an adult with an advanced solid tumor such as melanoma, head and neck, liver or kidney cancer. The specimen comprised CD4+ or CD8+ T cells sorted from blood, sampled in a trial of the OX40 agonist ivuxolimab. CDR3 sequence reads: CASSLADYGYTF. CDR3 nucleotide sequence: TGTGCCAGCAGCTTGGCCGACTATGGCTACACCTTC.